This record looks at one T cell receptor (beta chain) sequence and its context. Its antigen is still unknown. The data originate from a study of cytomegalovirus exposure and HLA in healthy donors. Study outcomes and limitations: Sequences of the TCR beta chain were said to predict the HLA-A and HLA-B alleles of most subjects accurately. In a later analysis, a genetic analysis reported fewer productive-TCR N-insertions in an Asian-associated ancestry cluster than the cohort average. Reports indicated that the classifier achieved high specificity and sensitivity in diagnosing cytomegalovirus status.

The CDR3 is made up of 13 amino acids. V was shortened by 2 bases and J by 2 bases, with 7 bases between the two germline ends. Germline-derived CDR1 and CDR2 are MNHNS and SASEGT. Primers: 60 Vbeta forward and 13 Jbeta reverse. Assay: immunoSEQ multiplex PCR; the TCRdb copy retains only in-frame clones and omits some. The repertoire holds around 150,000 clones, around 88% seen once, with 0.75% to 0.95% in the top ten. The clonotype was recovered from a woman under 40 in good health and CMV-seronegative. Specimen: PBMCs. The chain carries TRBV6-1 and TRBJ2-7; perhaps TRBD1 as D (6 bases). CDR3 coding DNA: TGTGCCAGCAGTGAACAGGGGACCTACGAGCAGTACTTC. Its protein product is CASSEQGTYEQYF.